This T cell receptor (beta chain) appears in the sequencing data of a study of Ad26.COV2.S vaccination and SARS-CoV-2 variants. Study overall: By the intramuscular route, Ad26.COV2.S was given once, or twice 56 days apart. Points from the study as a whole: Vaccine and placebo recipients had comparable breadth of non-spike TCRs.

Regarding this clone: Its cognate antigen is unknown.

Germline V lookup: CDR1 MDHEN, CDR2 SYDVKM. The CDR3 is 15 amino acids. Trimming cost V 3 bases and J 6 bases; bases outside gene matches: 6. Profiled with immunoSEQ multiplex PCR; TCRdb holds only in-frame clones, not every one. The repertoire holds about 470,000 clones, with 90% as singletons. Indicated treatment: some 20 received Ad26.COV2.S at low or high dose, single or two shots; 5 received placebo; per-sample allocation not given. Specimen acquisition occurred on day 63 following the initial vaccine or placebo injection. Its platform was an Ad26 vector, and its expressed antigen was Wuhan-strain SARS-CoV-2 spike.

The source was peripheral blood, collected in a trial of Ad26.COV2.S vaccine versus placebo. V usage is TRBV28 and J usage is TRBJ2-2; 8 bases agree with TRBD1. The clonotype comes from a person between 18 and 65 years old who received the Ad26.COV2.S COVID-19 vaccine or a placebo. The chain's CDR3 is CASSFRDRGAGELFF. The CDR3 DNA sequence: TGTGCCAGCAGTTTCCGAGACAGGGGCGCCGGGGAGCTGTTTTTT.